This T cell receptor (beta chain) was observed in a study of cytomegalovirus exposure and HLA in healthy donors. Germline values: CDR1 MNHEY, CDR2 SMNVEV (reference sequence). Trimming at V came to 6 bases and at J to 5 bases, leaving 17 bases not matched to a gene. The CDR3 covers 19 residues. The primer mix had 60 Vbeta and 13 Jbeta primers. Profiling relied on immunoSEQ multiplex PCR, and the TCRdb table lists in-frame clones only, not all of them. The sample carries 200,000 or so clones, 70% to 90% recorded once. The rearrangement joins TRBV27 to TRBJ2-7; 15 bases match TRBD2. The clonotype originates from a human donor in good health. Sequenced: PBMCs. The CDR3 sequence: CASRDGPGLAGGALNEQYF. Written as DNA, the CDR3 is TGTGCCAGCAGGGACGGCCCGGGACTAGCGGGAGGTGCCCTAAACGAGCAGTACTTC.